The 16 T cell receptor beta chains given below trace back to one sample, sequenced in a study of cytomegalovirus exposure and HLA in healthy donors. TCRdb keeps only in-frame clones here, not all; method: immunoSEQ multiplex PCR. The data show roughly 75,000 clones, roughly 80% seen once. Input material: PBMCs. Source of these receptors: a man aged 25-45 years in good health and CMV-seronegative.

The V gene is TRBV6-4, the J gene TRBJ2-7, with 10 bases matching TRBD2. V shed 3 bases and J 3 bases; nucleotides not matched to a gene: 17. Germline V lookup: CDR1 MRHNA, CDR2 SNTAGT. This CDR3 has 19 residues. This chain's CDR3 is CASSELSPTSQREGYEQYV. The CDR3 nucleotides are TGTGCCAGCAGTGAGCTCTCTCCGACTTCTCAGCGGGAGGGCTACGAGCAGTACGTC.

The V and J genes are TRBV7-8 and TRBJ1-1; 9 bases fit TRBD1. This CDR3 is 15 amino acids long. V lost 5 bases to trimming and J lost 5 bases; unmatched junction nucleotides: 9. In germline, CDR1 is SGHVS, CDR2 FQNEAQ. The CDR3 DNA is TGTGCCAGCAGCCCGGGACAGGGAGGACCGACTGAAGCTTTCTTT. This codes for CASSPGQGGPTEAFF. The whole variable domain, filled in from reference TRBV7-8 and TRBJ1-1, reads GAGVSQSPRYKVAKRGQDVALRCDPISGHVSLFWYQQALGQGPEFLTYFQNEAQLDKSGLPSDRFFAERPEGSVSTLKIQRTQQEDSAVYLCASSPGQGGPTEAFFGQGTRLTVV.

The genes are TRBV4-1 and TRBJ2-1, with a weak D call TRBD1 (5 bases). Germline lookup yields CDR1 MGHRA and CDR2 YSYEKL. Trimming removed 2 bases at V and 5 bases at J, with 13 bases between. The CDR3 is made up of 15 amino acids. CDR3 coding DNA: TGCGCCAGCAGCCAACCCAGGGAATCTCACAATGAGCAGTTCTTC. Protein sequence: CASSQPRESHNEQFF.

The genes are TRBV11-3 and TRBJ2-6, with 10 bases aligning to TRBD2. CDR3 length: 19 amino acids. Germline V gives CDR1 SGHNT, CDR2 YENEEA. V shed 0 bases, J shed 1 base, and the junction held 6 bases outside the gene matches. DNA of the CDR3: TGTGCCAGCAGCTTAGATAGTCGAGCGGGAGGGTCTGGGGCCAACGTCCTGACTTTC. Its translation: CASSLDSRAGGSGANVLTF.

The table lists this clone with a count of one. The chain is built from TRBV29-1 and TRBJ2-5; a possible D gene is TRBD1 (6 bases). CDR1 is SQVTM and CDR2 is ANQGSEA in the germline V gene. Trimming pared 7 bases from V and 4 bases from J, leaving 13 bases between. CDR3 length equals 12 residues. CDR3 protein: CSELQGGETQYF. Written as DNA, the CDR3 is TGCAGCGAATTACAGGGTGGAGAGACCCAGTACTTC.

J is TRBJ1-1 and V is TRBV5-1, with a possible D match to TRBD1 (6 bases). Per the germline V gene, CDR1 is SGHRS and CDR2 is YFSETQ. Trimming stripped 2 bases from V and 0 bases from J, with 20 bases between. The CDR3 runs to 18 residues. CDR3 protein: CASSLTGRQGLMNTEAFF. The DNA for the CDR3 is TGCGCCAGCAGCTTAACGGGTAGGCAGGGGCTCATGAACACTGAAGCTTTCTTT.

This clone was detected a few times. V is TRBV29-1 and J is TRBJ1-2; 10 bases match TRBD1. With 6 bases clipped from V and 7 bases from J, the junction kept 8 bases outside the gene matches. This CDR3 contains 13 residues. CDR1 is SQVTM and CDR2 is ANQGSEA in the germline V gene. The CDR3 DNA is TGCAGCGTAGCGGACAGGGGGTCGGGTGGCTACACCTTC. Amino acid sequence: CSVADRGSGGYTF.

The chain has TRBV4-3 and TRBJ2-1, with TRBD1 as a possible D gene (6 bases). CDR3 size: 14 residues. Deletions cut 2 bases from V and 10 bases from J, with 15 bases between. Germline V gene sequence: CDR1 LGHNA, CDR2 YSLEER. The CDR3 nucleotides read TGCGCCAGCAGCCAACTTACAGGGATTTGGGAGCAGTTCTTC. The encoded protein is CASSQLTGIWEQFF.

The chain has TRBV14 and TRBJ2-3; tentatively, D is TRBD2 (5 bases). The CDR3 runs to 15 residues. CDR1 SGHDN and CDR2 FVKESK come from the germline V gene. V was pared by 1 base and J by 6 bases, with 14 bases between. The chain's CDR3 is CASSQVRTQGDTQYF. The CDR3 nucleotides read TGTGCCAGCAGCCAAGTTCGGACTCAAGGGGATACGCAGTATTTT.

The CDR3 DNA reads as TGCGCCAGCAGCCAAGTGGTCAAAGGGGGTGAAAAACTGTTTTTT. Residues: CASSQVVKGGEKLFF. V and J are TRBV4-1 and TRBJ1-4, with D possibly matching TRBD1 (6 bases). The CDR3 totals 15 residues. V was cut by 1 base and J by 7 bases, with 13 bases left in between. From germline, CDR1 is MGHRA and CDR2 YSYEKL.

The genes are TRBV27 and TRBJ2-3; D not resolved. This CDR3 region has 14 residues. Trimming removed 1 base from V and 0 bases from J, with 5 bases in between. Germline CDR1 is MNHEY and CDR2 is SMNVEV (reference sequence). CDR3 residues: CASSLFESTDTQYF. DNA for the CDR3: TGTGCCAGCAGTTTATTCGAGAGCACAGATACGCAGTATTTT.

This chain's CDR3 is CASSSLRLAVRQFF. DNA of the CDR3: TGTGCCAGCAGCTCGCTTAGGCTAGCGGTGAGGCAGTTCTTC. V is TRBV5-6 and J is TRBJ2-1; 7 nucleotides match TRBD2. Germline V gene data show CDR1 as SGHDT and CDR2 as YYEEEE. Germline trimming cut 3 bases from V and 12 bases from J; bases unmatched to any gene: 12. There are 14 residues in the CDR3.

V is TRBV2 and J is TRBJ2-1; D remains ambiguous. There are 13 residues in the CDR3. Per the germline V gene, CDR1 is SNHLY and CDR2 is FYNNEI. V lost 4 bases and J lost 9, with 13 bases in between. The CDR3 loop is CASSVAVGVEQFF. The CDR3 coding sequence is TGTGCCAGCAGTGTCGCAGTCGGAGTTGAGCAGTTCTTC.

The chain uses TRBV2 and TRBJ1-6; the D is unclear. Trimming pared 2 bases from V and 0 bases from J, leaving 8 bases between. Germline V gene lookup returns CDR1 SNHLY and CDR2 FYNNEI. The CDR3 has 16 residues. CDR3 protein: CASSEFDSSYNSPLHF. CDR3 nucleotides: TGTGCCAGCAGTGAATTTGATAGCTCCTATAATTCACCCCTCCACTTT.

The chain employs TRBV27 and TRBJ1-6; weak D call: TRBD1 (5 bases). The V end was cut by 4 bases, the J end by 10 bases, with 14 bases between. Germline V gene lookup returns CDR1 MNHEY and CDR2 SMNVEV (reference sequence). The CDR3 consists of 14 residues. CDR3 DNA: TGTGCCAGCAGTTATTATGGGGGGGAATCACCCCTCCACTTT. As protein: CASSYYGGESPLHF.

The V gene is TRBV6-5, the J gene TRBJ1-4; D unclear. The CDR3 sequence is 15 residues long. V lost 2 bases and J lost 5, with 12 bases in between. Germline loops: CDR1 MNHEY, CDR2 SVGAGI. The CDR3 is CASSYEASWNEKLFF. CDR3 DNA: TGTGCCAGCAGTTACGAGGCCTCATGGAATGAAAAACTGTTTTTT.